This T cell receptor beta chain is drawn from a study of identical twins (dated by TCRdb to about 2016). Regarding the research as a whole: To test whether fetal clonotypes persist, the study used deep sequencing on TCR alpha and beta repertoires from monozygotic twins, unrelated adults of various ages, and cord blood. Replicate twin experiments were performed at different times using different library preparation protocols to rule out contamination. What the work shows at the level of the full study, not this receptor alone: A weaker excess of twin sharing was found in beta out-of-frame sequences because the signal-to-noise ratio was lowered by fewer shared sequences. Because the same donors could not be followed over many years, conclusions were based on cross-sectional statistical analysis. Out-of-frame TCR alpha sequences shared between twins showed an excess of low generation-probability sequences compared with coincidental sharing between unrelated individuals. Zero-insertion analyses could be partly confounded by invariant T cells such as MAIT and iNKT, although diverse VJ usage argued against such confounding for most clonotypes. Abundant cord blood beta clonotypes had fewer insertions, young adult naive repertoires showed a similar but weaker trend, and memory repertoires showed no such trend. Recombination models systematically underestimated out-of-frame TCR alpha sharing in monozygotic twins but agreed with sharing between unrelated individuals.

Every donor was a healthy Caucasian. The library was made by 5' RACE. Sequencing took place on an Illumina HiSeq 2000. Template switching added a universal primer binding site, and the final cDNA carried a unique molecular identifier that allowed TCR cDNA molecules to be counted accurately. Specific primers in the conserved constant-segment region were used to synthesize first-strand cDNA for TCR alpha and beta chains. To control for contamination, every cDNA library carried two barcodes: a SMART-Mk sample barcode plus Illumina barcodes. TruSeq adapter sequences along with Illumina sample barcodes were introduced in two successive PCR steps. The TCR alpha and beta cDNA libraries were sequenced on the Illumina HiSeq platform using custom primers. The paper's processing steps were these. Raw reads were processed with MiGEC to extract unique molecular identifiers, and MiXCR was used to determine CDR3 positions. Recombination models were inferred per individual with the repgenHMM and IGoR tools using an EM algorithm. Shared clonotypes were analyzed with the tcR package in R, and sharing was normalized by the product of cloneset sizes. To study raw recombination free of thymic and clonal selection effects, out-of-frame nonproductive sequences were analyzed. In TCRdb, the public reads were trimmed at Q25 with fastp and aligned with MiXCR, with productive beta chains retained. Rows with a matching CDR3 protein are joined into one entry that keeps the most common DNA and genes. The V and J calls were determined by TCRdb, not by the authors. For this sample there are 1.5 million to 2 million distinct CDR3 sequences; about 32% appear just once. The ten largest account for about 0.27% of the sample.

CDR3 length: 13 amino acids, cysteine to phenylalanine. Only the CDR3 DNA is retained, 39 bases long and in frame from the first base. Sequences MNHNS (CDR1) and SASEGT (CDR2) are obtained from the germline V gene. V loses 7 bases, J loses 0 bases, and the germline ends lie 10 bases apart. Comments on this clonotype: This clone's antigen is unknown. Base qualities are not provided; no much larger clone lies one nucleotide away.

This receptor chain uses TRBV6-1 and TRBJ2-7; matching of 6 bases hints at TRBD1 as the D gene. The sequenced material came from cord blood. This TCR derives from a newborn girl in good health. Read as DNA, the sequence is TGTGCCAGCAAGTGGGACATCTCCTACGAGCAGTACTTC. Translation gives CASKWDISYEQYF.